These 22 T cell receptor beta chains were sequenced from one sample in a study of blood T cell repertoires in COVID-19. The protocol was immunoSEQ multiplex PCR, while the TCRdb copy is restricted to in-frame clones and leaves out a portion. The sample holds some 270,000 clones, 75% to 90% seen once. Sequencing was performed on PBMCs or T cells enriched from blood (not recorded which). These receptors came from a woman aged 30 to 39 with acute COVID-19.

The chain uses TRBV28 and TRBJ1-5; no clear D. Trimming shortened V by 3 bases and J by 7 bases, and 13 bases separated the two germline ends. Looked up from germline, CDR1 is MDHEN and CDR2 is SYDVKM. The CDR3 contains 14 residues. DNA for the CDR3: TGTGCCAGCAGTTTCCGTAACGAGGGACAGCCCCAGCATTTT. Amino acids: CASSFRNEGQPQHF.

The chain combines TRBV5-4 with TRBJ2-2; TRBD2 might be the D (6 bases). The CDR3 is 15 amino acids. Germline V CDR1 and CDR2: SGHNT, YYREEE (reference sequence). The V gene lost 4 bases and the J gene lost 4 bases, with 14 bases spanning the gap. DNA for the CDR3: TGTGCCAGCAGCGACGGGAGAGGGAGCACCGGGGAGCTGTTTTTT. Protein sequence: CASSDGRGSTGELFF.

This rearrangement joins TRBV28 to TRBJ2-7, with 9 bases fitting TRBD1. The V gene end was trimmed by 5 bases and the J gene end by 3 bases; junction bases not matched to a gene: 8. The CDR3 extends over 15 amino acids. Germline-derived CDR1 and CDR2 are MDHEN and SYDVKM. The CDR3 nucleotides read TGTGCCAGCAGTCGCCCGGGACAGGGCTTCTACGAGCAGTACTTC. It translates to CASSRPGQGFYEQYF.

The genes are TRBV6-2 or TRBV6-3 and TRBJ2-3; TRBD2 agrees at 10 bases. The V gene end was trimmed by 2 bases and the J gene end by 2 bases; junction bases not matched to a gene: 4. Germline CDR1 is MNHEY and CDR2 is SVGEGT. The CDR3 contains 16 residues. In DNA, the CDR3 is TGTGCCAGCAGTTACGGGCTAGCGGGAGTCACAGATACGCAGTATTTT. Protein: CASSYGLAGVTDTQYF.

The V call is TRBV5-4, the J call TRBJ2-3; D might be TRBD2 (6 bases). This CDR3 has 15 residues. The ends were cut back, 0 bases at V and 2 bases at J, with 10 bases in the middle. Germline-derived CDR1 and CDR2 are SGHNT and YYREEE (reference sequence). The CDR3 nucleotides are TGTGCCAGCAGCTTGGGAGTAGCGGACACAGATACGCAGTATTTT. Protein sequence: CASSLGVADTDTQYF.

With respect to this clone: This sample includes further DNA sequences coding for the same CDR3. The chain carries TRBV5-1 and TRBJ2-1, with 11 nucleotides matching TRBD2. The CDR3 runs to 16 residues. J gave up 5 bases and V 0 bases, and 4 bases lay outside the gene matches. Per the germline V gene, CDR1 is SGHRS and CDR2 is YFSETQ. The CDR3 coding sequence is TGCGCCAGCAGCTTGGGTGGGACTAGCGGTCACAATGAGCAGTTCTTC. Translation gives CASSLGGTSGHNEQFF.

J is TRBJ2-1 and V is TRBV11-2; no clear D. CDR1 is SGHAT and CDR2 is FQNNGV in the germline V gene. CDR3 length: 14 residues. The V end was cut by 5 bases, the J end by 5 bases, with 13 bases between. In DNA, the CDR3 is TGTGCCAGCAGCGACCGGCGGCGCCACAATGAGCAGTTCTTC. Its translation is CASSDRRRHNEQFF.

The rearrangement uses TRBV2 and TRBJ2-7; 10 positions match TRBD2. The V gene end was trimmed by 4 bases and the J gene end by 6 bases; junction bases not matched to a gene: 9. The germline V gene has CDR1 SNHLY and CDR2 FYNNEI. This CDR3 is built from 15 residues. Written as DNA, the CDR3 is TGTGCCAGCAGTGGTCTAGCGGGAGAGGTGGGCGAGCAGTACTTC. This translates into CASSGLAGEVGEQYF.

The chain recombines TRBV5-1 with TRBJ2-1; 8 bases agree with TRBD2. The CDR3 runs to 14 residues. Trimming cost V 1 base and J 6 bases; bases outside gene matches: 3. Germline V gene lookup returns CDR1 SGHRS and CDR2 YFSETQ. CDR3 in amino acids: CASSLTAGANEQFF. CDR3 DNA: TGCGCCAGCAGCTTGACAGCGGGAGCCAATGAGCAGTTCTTC.

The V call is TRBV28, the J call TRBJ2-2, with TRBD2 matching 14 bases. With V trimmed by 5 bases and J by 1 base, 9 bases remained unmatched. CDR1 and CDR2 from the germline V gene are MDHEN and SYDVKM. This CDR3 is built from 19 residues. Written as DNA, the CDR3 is TGTGCCAGCAGTAAACCGACTAGCGGGAGGGCCGGGAACACCGGGGAGCTGTTTTTT. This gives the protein CASSKPTSGRAGNTGELFF.

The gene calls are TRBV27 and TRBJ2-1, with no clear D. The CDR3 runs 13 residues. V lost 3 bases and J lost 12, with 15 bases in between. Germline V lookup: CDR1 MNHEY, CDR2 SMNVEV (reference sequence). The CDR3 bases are TGTGCCAGCAGTTTCTCTTTGCCCTCTACGCAGTTCTTC. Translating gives CASSFSLPSTQFF.

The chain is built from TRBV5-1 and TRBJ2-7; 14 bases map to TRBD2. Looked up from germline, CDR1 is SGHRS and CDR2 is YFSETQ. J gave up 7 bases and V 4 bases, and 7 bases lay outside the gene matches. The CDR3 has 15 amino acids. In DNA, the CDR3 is TGCGCCAGCAGCCGACTAGCGGGAGGGTCAGGGGAGCAGTACTTC. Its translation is CASSRLAGGSGEQYF.

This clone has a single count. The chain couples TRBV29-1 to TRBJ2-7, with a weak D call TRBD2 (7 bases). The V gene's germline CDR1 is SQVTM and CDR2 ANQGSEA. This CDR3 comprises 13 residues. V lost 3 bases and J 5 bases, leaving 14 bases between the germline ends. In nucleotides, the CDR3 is TGCAGCGTTGAGTTCGGGGGGCTCCACGAGCAGTACTTC. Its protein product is CSVEFGGLHEQYF.

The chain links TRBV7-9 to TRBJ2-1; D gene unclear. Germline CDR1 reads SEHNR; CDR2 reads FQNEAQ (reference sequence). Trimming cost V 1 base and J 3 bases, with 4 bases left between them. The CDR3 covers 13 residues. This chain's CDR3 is CASSLVLYNEQFF. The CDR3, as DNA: TGTGCCAGCAGCTTAGTACTCTACAATGAGCAGTTCTTC.

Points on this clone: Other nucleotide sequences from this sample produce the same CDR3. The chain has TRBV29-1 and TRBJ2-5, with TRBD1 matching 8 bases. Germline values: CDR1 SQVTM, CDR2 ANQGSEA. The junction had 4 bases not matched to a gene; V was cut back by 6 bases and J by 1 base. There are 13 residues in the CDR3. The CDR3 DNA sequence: TGCAGCGTAGTTACAGGGGGCCAAGAGACCCAGTACTTC. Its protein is CSVVTGGQETQYF. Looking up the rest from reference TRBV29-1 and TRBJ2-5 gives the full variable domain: SAVISQKPSRDICQRGTSLTIQCQVDSQVTMMFWYRQQPGQSLTLIATANQGSEATYESGFVIDKFPISRPNLTFSTLTVSNMSPEDSSIYLCSVVTGGQETQYFGPGTRLLVL.

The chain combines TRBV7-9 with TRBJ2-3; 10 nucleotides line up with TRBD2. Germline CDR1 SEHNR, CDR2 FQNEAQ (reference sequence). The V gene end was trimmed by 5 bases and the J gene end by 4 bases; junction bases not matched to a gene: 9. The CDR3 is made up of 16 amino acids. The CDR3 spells CASSTSSGRTPDTQYF. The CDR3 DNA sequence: TGTGCCAGCAGCACTTCTAGCGGGAGAACCCCAGATACGCAGTATTTT.

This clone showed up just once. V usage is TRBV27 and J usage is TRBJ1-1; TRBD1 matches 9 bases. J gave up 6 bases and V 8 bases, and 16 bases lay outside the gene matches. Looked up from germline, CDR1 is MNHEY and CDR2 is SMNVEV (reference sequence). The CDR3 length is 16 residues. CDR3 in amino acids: CASAVPGQGVGPEAFF. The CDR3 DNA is TGTGCCAGCGCCGTCCCGGGACAGGGAGTGGGTCCTGAAGCTTTCTTT.

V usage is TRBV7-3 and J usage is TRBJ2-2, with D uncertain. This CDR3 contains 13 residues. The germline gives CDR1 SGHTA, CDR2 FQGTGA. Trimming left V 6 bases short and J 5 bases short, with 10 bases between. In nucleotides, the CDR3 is TGTGCCAGCAGGGCGGCGGCTACCGGGGAGCTGTTTTTT. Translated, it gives CASRAAATGELFF.

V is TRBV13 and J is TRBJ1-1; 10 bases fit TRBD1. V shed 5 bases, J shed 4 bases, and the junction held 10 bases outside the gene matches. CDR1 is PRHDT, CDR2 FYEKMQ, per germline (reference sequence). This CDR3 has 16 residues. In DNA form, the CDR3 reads TGTGCCAGCAGCCCAAGACAGGGGGCGCTTGTCACTGAAGCTTTCTTT. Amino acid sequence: CASSPRQGALVTEAFF.

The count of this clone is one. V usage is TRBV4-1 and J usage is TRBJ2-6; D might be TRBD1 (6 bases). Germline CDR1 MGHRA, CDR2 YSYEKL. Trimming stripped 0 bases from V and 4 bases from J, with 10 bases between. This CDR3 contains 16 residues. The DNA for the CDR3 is TGCGCCAGCAGCCAAGATCACAGGGCCGGGGCCAACGTCCTGACTTTC. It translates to CASSQDHRAGANVLTF.

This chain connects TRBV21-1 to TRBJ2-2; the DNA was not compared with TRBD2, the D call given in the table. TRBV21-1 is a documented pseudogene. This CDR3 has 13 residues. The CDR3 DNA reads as TGTGCCATCGCGGTGGCGAACACCGGGGAGCTGTTTTTT. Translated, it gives CAIAVANTGELFF.

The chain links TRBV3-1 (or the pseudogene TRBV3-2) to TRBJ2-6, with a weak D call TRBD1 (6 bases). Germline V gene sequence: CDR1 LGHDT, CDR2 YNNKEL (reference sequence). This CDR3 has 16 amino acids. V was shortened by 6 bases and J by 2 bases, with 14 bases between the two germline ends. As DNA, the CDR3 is TGTGCCAGCAGGGGTGCGAGGGGGACTGGGGCCAACGTCCTGACTTTC. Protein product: CASRGARGTGANVLTF.